A selection of T cell receptor beta chains follows, all from one sample in a study of CD8+CD57+ T cells in acquired aplastic anemia. TCRdb redid the calling of the reads with MiXCR, one entry per CDR3 protein. The table includes under 500,000 distinct CDR3 sequences, around a third detected once. The sequenced sample consisted of sorted CD4+, CD8+, or CD8+CD57+ T cells (not recorded which) from PBMCs. The receptors derive from a human donor with aplastic anemia. The conserved cysteine and the conserved F or W are not part of the CDR3 here.

V | CDR3
TRBV5-1 | ASSLEGGAPDTQY
TRBV24-1 | ATSGLPSYEQY
TRBV20-1 | SARGTPPEQY
TRBV2 | ASSGSYGYT
TRBV6-5 | ASSGDRDPYEQY
TRBV15 | ATSRARTGFSNQPQH
TRBV12-3/TRBV12-4 | ASSLARQGGSPLH
TRBV7-2 | ASTLSGDEQF
TRBV2 | ASSYGNT
TRBV7-8 | ASSRRTSGNNEQF
TRBV19 | ASTHQGTDTQY
TRBV9 | ASSVSLSYNEQF
TRBV9 | ASSAPGTPPNEQF
TRBV6-5 | ASSLTGLGEKLF
TRBV29-1 | SVEGQGVRGYT
TRBV30 | AWSKGSTYEQY
TRBV7-8 | ASSYTGTSGSIQETQY
TRBV14 | ASSRPGTGYGYT
TRBV7-2 | ASSFLGGDTIY
TRBV10-1 | ASSAGLPSSPLH
TRBV14 | ASSQLRGTEAF
TRBV10-3 | AISPGQGSYEQY
TRBV25-1 | ASSLAGGQQGYT
TRBV7-7 | ASSPDRGHEQY
TRBV7-1 | ASSPAHFGTSDYNEQF
TRBV6-1 | ASGRTGESFTEAF
TRBV2 | ASSSLGNTEAF
TRBV19 | ASSIPGAAAEAF
TRBV2 | ASGGTRRVDTQY
TRBV20-1 | SARSGQGSYEQY
TRBV20-1 | SARVAGPSYEQY
TRBV19 | ASTQYGGQNYGYT
TRBV24-1 | ASSPRGGWRDTEAF
TRBV29-1 | SVAASPDSSYEQY
TRBV6-1 | ASRPTGPRGYT